This T cell receptor beta chain was sequenced in a study of vaccination effects on CD4 cells after COVID-19. Study in general: Post-vaccine specimens were collected at a median of 72 days following the second dose.

Sequencing in the ViraFEST assay came after antigen-specific CD4+ T cells had been expanded with viral peptide pools, which were used to stimulate PBMC. Isolation of CD4+ T cells took place after 10 days of culture. Vaccination of participants consisted of two doses of either the BNT162b2 or mRNA-1273 vaccine. Among the vaccine recipients, none had a prior SARS-CoV-2 infection, and nucleocapsid antibodies were negative. The authors exchanged half the medium for IL-2 medium on days 3 and 7. Assay used: immunoSEQ multiplex PCR; TCRdb lists only in-frame clones, some missing. This table has around 69,000 clones, 70% to 85% appearing once. As concerns this clone: Its matching antigen is unknown.

V gave up 4 bases and J gave up 5 bases; unmatched junction bases: 11. Germline assignment: CDR1 WSHSY and CDR2 SAAADI. This CDR3 has 16 residues. The chain links TRBV10-2 to TRBJ2-3; TRBD2 agrees at 8 bases. The specimen was CD4+ T cells from PBMCs cultured with HCoV-229E spike peptides, collected after COVID-19 vaccination. The origin of this receptor is a human donor who received a COVID-19 vaccine. The CDR3 region is CASSVGSGGPGDTQYF. The CDR3 bases are TGCGCCAGCAGTGTAGGGTCGGGGGGGCCTGGAGATACGCAGTATTTT.